Below are 6 T cell receptor beta chains sequenced from a single sample in a study of CD8+CD57+ T cells in acquired aplastic anemia (dated by TCRdb to the late 2010s). Patients chosen for sequencing had shown expansion of CD8+CD57+ cells by flow cytometry. Sequencer: Illumina HiSeq 2000. Genomic DNA was used as template for profiling of TCR beta VDJ combinations and CDR3 sequences. TCRdb took the public reads, trimmed them with fastp at Q25, ran MiXCR for clone calling and kept in-frame beta chains. Each entry merges the rows of one CDR3 protein and shows their most common DNA and genes. The sample table records 200,000 to 300,000 distinct CDR3 sequences; about 80% of these occur just once. Approximately 42% of the sample is held by the ten biggest clonotypes. Source material: sorted CD4+, CD8+, or CD8+CD57+ T cells (not recorded which) from PBMCs. The origin of the receptors is a human donor with aplastic anemia.

This chain joins TRBV7-8 and TRBJ2-2; D remains ambiguous. From germline, CDR1 is SGHVS and CDR2 FQNEAQ. The CDR3 extends over 16 amino acids. V lost 5 bases, J lost 1 base, and 14 bases lay in between. The DNA of the CDR3 is TGTGCCAGCAGCCCTCATCCAGACGGGAACACCGGGGAGCTGTTTTTT. It codes for CASSPHPDGNTGELFF.

Regarding this clonotype: A read error may account for a junction end that differs from germline. The chain links TRBV5-6 to TRBJ2-3, with D perhaps TRBD1 or TRBD2 (5 bases each). This CDR3 has 14 residues. The germline CDR1 and CDR2 sequences are SGHDT and YYEEEE. The DNA of the CDR3 is TGTGTCAGCAGCTTGGGGGAAGGTCCCTATACGCAGTATTTT. It yields the protein CVSSLGEGPYTQYF.

With regard to this clonotype: Germline and junction disagree at one end, which may indicate a read error. The genes are TRBV7-3 and TRBJ2-5, with D hard to call. The germline CDR1 and CDR2 sequences are SGHTA and FQGTGA. The CDR3 has 14 residues. CDR3 sequence (DNA): TGTGCCAGCAGCTTATCAGGCGACCGGCAGGATGAAGCCTTC. Translating it yields CASSLSGDRQDEAF.

The chain joins TRBV7-9 to TRBJ2-1; TRBD2 matches at 9 bases. The CDR3 has 15 residues. Per the germline V gene, CDR1 is SEHNR and CDR2 is FQNEAQ (reference sequence). The V gene end was trimmed by 1 base and the J gene end by 7 bases; junction bases not matched to a gene: 5. CDR3 residues: CASSLGASGTNEQFF. For the CDR3, the DNA is TGTGCCAGCAGCTTAGGAGCTAGCGGGACAAATGAGCAGTTCTTC.

The CDR3 region has the DNA TGTGCCAGCAGCTTCGGAGAGGACACGCAGTATTTT. It translates to CASSFGEDTQYF. The chain combines TRBV7-9 with TRBJ2-3; unclear D gene. This CDR3 is 12 amino acids long. Per the germline V gene, CDR1 is SEHNR and CDR2 is FQNEAQ (reference sequence). V shed 3 bases and J shed 9 bases, with 10 bases lying between them.

About this clonotype itself: This likely comes from a read error, as the CDR3 has no conserved phenylalanine or tryptophan at its end. The limits of the CDR3 on the DNA are not certain, so only TCRdb's listed CDR3 is given. This chain links TRBV7-8 with TRBJ2-3; the table calls TRBD2, which could not be checked here. Per germline, CDR1 SGHVS and CDR2 FQNEAQ. A total of 13 residues make up the CDR3, ends included. CDR3 region: CASSLELAGARDT.